This is a list of T cell receptor beta chains from one sample in a study of blood T cell repertoires in COVID-19. Only in-frame clones appear in the TCRdb table, and some are missing; sequencing was by immunoSEQ multiplex PCR. The sample lists roughly 500,000 clones, 89% occurring once. The sample consisted of peripheral blood. These receptor sequences come from a man younger than 35 with COVID-19, enrolled during active disease. Each CDR3 is given with its conserved first and last residue. Each record gives: V gene, J gene, clone size, D gene, CDR3 protein, CDR3 DNA. D genes are given only for firm matches. A clone size is listed for some rows: how often the clone was seen (once, few, many), or a class if it is expanded.

>TRBV15|TRBJ1-2|.|.
CATSRDIPDGYTF
TGTGCCACCAGCAGAGATATCCCTGATGGCTACACCTTC
>TRBV29-1|TRBJ1-4|.|.
CSVGRLGEKLFF
TGCAGCGTTGGGCGGCTCGGGGAAAAACTGTTTTTT
>TRBV30|TRBJ2-7|.|.
CAWSAWTGGYEQYF
TGTGCCTGGAGTGCCTGGACTGGCGGCTACGAGCAGTACTTC
>TRBV4-2|TRBJ2-2|.|TRBD2
CASSLGTSGSTGELFF
TGTGCCAGCAGCCTCGGGACTAGCGGCTCCACCGGGGAGCTGTTTTTT
>TRBV21-1|TRBJ2-1|once|.
CASSKGGLTYNEQFF
TGTGCCAGCAGCAAAGGGGGACTTACATACAATGAGCAGTTCTTC
>TRBV6-1|TRBJ2-3|.|TRBD2
CASSARTSGGPDTQYF
TGTGCCAGCAGTGCCCGGACTAGCGGGGGCCCAGATACGCAGTATTTT
>TRBV10-2|TRBJ2-7|once|TRBD2
CASKLAGSSYEQYF
TGCGCCAGCAAACTAGCGGGGTCTTCCTACGAGCAGTACTTC
>TRBV6-7|TRBJ1-4|once|TRBD1
CASSWGTGDIFNEKLFF
TGTGCCAGCAGTTGGGGGACAGGAGACATTTTTAATGAAAAACTGTTTTTT
>TRBV19|TRBJ2-7|.|.
CASSPSGQNSYEQYF
TGTGCCAGTAGTCCTAGCGGACAGAACTCCTACGAGCAGTACTTC
>TRBV11-2|TRBJ1-1|.|.
CASSLVVLRTAEAFF
TGTGCCAGCAGCTTAGTCGTTTTGCGAACCGCTGAAGCTTTCTTT
>TRBV5-1|TRBJ2-7|.|TRBD1
CASSSLTGGYEQYF
TGCGCCAGCAGCTCCCTGACAGGGGGCTACGAGCAGTACTTC
>TRBV29-1|TRBJ1-4|.|.
CSARTVNEKLFF
TGCAGCGCCCGGACAGTGAATGAAAAACTGTTTTTT
>TRBV11-2|TRBJ2-1|.|.
CASSLMSGHISEQFF
TGTGCCAGCAGCTTAATGAGCGGTCACATAAGCGAGCAGTTCTTC
>TRBV25-1|TRBJ2-7|.|TRBD1
CASSQLGQGGEQYF
TGTGCCAGCAGTCAGCTAGGACAGGGCGGGGAGCAGTACTTC
>TRBV11-2|TRBJ2-3|once|.
CASSPSLGRGNSDTQYF
TGTGCCAGCAGCCCCAGTCTTGGCAGGGGTAATTCAGATACGCAGTATTTT
>TRBV7-3|TRBJ2-7|.|TRBD2
CASSLMQREASYEQYF
TGTGCCAGCAGCTTAATGCAGCGGGAGGCCTCCTACGAGCAGTACTTC
>TRBV7-9|TRBJ2-3|.|.
CASSLDRRTDTQYF
TGTGCCAGCAGCTTAGACAGAAGGACAGATACGCAGTATTTT
>TRBV5-1|TRBJ1-4|.|.
CASSPNPGSLEKLFF
TGCGCCAGCAGCCCCAACCCGGGATCCCTTGAAAAACTGTTTTTT
>TRBV5-1|TRBJ2-6|.|TRBD1
CASSLQGVGTFSGANVLTF
TGCGCCAGCAGCTTACAGGGGGTAGGCACATTCTCTGGGGCCAACGTCCTGACTTTC
>TRBV29-1|TRBJ2-3|.|TRBD2
CSVRGRARDTQYF
TGCAGCGTTCGTGGGAGGGCAAGAGATACGCAGTATTTT
>TRBV29-1|TRBJ2-2|.|TRBD2
CSVRLAGEQNTGELFF
TGCAGCGTTAGACTAGCGGGGGAGCAGAACACCGGGGAGCTGTTTTTT
>TRBV18|TRBJ1-3|few|.
CASSLPRQSGNTIYF
TGTGCCAGCTCACTGCCGAGGCAGTCTGGAAACACCATATATTTT
>TRBV6-1|TRBJ2-1|.|TRBD2
CATSHVGLKNDEQFF
TGTGCCACGAGCCACGTGGGACTAAAAAACGATGAGCAGTTCTTC
>TRBV12-3/TRBV12-4|TRBJ2-1|.|.
CASSLLSEQFF
TGTGCCAGCAGTTTACTCTCTGAGCAGTTCTTC
>TRBV5-1|TRBJ2-5|.|TRBD2
CASSWRNSGRRETQYF
TGCGCCAGCAGCTGGAGAAATAGCGGGAGGAGGGAGACCCAGTACTTC
>TRBV27|TRBJ1-4|.|TRBD1
CASSPDRGETNEKLFF
TGTGCCAGCAGTCCCGACAGGGGGGAAACTAATGAAAAACTGTTTTTT
>TRBV10-3|TRBJ1-3|.|.
CAISVSGGNTIYF
TGTGCCATCAGTGTTTCAGGAGGAAACACCATATATTTT
>TRBV6-1|TRBJ2-3|.|.
CASSEDNRGLQYF
TGTGCCAGCAGTGAAGATAATAGAGGGCTGCAGTATTTT
>TRBV9|TRBJ2-7|.|TRBD2
CASSALTSDSPHF
TGTGCCAGCAGCGCCCTGACTAGCGACAGCCCCCACTTC
>TRBV5-6|TRBJ2-7|.|.
CASSLVGGQQYF
TGTGCCAGCAGCTTGGTCGGGGGTCAGCAGTACTTC
>TRBV7-2|TRBJ2-2|.|.
CASSPRLDSGELFF
TGTGCCAGCAGCCCCCGGCTAGATTCCGGGGAGCTGTTTTTT
>TRBV13|TRBJ2-2|once|.
CASSDRVGELFF
TGTGCCAGCAGCGATCGAGTCGGGGAGCTGTTTTTT
>TRBV19|TRBJ2-7|once|.
CASTLDGSSYEQYF
TGTGCCAGTACCCTGGACGGGAGCTCCTACGAGCAGTACTTC
>TRBV4-1|TRBJ1-3|once|TRBD1
CASSRPGTAEGNTIYF
TGCGCCAGCAGCCGCCCCGGGACAGCAGAGGGAAACACCATATATTTT
>TRBV7-6|TRBJ2-2|.|.
CASRTQGDAGELFF
TGTGCCAGCAGAACACAGGGAGATGCCGGGGAGCTGTTTTTT
>TRBV25-1|TRBJ1-6|.|.
CASTTRAGVSSPLHF
TGTGCCAGCACCACAAGGGCAGGGGTGAGTTCACCCCTCCACTTT
>TRBV13|TRBJ1-3|.|TRBD1
CASSSGRDRARTIYF
TGTGCCAGCAGCTCCGGCCGGGACAGAGCTCGGACCATATATTTT
>TRBV4-2|TRBJ1-1|few|.
CASSQGQMNTEAFF
TGTGCCAGCAGCCAAGGGCAGATGAACACTGAAGCTTTCTTT
>TRBV7-9|TRBJ2-1|.|TRBD2
CASSPWDYTSYNEQFF
TGTGCCAGCAGCCCCTGGGACTACACCTCCTACAATGAGCAGTTCTTC
>TRBV10-1|TRBJ2-7|.|.
CASSSQGREQYF
TGCGCCAGCAGTTCTCAGGGTCGGGAGCAGTACTTC
>TRBV7-9|TRBJ1-2|.|.
CASSLSRTANYGYTF
TGTGCCAGCAGCTTAAGCAGGACTGCTAACTATGGCTACACCTTC
>TRBV27|TRBJ2-2|.|.
CASSSGAGITGELFF
TGTGCCAGCAGTTCGGGCGCAGGGATCACCGGGGAGCTGTTTTTT
>TRBV6-5|TRBJ1-6|.|.
CASRAPSSYNSPLHF
TGTGCCAGCAGGGCCCCCAGCTCCTATAATTCACCCCTCCACTTT
>TRBV4-1|TRBJ2-1|.|TRBD1
CASSRGGISYNEQFF
TGCGCCAGCAGCCGAGGGGGCATCTCCTACAATGAGCAGTTCTTC
>TRBV27|TRBJ2-7|.|.
CASSLTAGYPYEQYF
TGTGCCAGCAGTTTAACGGCAGGGTACCCGTACGAGCAGTACTTC
>TRBV19|TRBJ1-1|.|.
CASKFQAQAFF
TGTGCCAGTAAATTCCAAGCCCAAGCTTTCTTT
>TRBV10-2|TRBJ2-2|.|TRBD1
CASSYRGRSAGELFF
TGCGCCAGCAGCTACAGGGGAAGGAGCGCCGGGGAGCTGTTTTTT
>TRBV7-9|TRBJ1-3|.|TRBD1
CASSSPGQGVFRNTIYF
TGTGCCAGCAGCTCACCGGGACAGGGCGTCTTTCGAAACACCATATATTTT
>TRBV7-6|TRBJ2-7|.|.
CASSLQGYEQYF
TGTGCCAGCAGTCTTCAGGGTTACGAGCAGTACTTC
>TRBV6-6|TRBJ2-2|.|.
CASSPPGTGELFF
TGTGCCAGCAGTCCCCCCGGGACCGGGGAGCTGTTTTTT
>TRBV5-1|TRBJ2-7|.|.
CASSLEGLAYEQYF
TGCGCCAGCAGCTTGGAGGGGTTAGCCTACGAGCAGTACTTC
>TRBV5-4|TRBJ1-2|.|TRBD1
CASSRPGTGIGYTF
TGTGCCAGCAGCCGTCCCGGGACAGGGATCGGCTACACCTTC
>TRBV27|TRBJ2-2|.|TRBD2
CASSSPKSLAGVGELFF
TGTGCCAGCAGTTCTCCCAAGAGTCTAGCGGGAGTCGGGGAGCTGTTTTTT
>TRBV7-9|TRBJ1-1|.|.
CASSSGRTEAFF
TGTGCCAGCAGTTCAGGGCGAACTGAAGCTTTCTTT